Following are 29 T cell receptor beta chains from one sample sequenced in a study of blood T cells in healthy people across ages. Primed by a sample-barcoded 5' primer and a J-beta primer mix, a second PCR proceeded for 7 to 11 cycles. TCRdb fed the 5' RACE reads into MiXCR, producing one record per CDR3 protein. Of 450,000 to 700,000 distinct CDR3 sequences in the sample, approximately 27% were seen once. What was sequenced was blood. The receptors were sampled from a woman aged 70-85 years in good health.

Many counts were recorded for this clonotype. The rearrangement uses TRBV4-3 and TRBJ1-2; 10 nucleotides line up with TRBD1. This CDR3 has 15 amino acids. Germline V lookup: CDR1 LGHNA, CDR2 YSLEER. V lost 3 bases, J lost 4 bases, and 5 bases stayed unmatched. The DNA of the CDR3 is TGCGCCAGCAGCCAGCAGACAGGGGGCGGCTATGGCTACACCTTC. Translated, it gives CASSQQTGGGYGYTF.

About this clonotype: One junction end disagrees with the germline gene, perhaps due to a read error. The V and J genes are TRBV20-1 and TRBJ2-7, with 8 bases aligning to TRBD2. The CDR3 runs to 13 residues. CDR1 DFQATT and CDR2 SNEGSKA come from the germline V gene (reference sequence). Here the CDR3 DNA reads TGCAGTGCTGCTCGCCTAGCGGGTCGTTCTCGGGTCTTC. As protein: CSAARLAGRSRVF.

This clonotype was counted a few times. V usage is TRBV20-1 and J usage is TRBJ2-1; no clear D. V was clipped by 4 bases and J by 0 bases, with 16 bases between them. The CDR3 has 16 residues. Germline V lookup: CDR1 DFQATT, CDR2 SNEGSKA (reference sequence). CDR3 protein: CSATLVPIASYNEQFF. The DNA for the CDR3 is TGCAGTGCTACTCTAGTCCCTATCGCCTCCTACAATGAGCAGTTCTTC.

This chain links TRBV7-2 with TRBJ2-1; D is unresolved. The end of the DNA fits TRBJ2-5 better, so the J call may be wrong. CDR3 size: 12 residues. Germline-derived CDR1 and CDR2 are SGHTA and FQGNSA. CDR3 bases: TGTGCCAGCAGCTTTTATTGGGAGACCCAGTACTTC. As protein: CASSFYWETQYF.

The chain uses TRBV20-1 and TRBJ1-2; D is unclear. Germline-derived CDR1 and CDR2 are DFQATT and SNEGSKA (reference sequence). This CDR3 region has 13 residues. Trimming pared 1 base from V and 6 bases from J, leaving 12 bases between. The CDR3 loop reads CSARGSSSHGYTF. In DNA form, the CDR3 reads TGCAGTGCTAGAGGTTCCAGCTCACATGGCTACACCTTC.

The sample holds a few counts of this clonotype. V and J are TRBV29-1 and TRBJ2-1; TRBD2 might be the D (5 bases). Germline lookup yields CDR1 SQVTM and CDR2 ANQGSEA. The CDR3 is 10 residues long. V lost 4 bases, J lost 14 bases, and 12 bases lay in between. CDR3 loop: CSVVEGREFF. CDR3 DNA: TGCAGCGTTGTCGAAGGGCGGGAGTTCTTC.

The V and J genes are TRBV5-1 and TRBJ2-7, with D possibly TRBD1 on 6 matching bases. The CDR3 is made up of 14 amino acids. Trimming took off 4 bases at V and 2 bases at J, with 13 bases between the two ends. CDR1 and CDR2 from the germline V gene are SGHRS and YFSETQ. The CDR3 DNA reads TGCGCCAGCAGCCAAAGACAGGAAGCCTACGAGCAGTACTTC. It codes for CASSQRQEAYEQYF.

This chain connects TRBV4-1 to TRBJ2-7, with 8 bases matching TRBD1. Trimming took 4 bases from V and 5 from J; bases not matched to a gene: 7. This CDR3 is 14 amino acids long. Per the germline V gene, CDR1 is MGHRA and CDR2 is YSYEKL. CDR3: CASSPDRGLNEQYF. The CDR3 nucleotides read TGCGCCAGCAGCCCAGACAGGGGTCTAAACGAGCAGTACTTC.

This clonotype was recorded a few times. The rearrangement uses TRBV11-1 and TRBJ1-3; D may be TRBD1 (5 bases). The V and J ends lost 6 bases and 4 bases respectively, with 22 bases between them. The CDR3 covers 17 residues. Germline V gene sequence: CDR1 SGHAT, CDR2 FQDESV (reference sequence). The CDR3 DNA reads as TGTGCCAGCAGTAAAGGACCGGGACCTATCGCCGGAAACACCATATATTTT. It yields the protein CASSKGPGPIAGNTIYF.

The chain uses TRBV6-5 and TRBJ1-2; D not certain. There are 11 residues in the CDR3. CDR1 MNHEY and CDR2 SVGAGI come from the germline V gene. V was clipped by 8 bases and J by 4 bases, with 8 bases between them. The chain's CDR3 is CASSGIYGYTF. DNA of the CDR3: TGTGCCAGCTCCGGCATCTATGGCTACACCTTC.

This clonotype has only a few counts. This chain links TRBV18 with TRBJ1-6; 7 positions match TRBD1. The CDR3 is 20 amino acids. Germline assignment: CDR1 KGHSH and CDR2 LQKENI. Unmatched junction bases numbered 16, after V lost 3 bases and J lost 2 bases. The CDR3 loop reads CASSPTTGISSSTYNSPLHF. CDR3 DNA sequence: TGTGCCAGCTCACCTACGACAGGGATTAGTTCTAGCACCTATAATTCACCCCTCCACTTT.

The gene calls are TRBV5-1 and TRBJ1-2; 8 bases match TRBD1. This CDR3 is 17 amino acids long. The ends lost 0 bases at V and 7 bases at J; junction bases unmatched: 14. Per germline, CDR1 SGHRS and CDR2 YFSETQ. The CDR3 DNA is TGCGCCAGCAGCTTGGTCGCCCCCGGGACAGGAGAAGGTGGCTACACCTTC. Protein product: CASSLVAPGTGEGGYTF.

This clonotype appeared a few times. The CDR3 sequence: CASSLSRRGQETQYF. CDR3 DNA sequence: TGTGCCAGCAGCTTATCAAGGCGGGGGCAAGAGACCCAGTACTTC. This chain links TRBV7-2 with TRBJ2-5, with 7 bases that match TRBD2. The ends lost 2 bases at V and 2 bases at J; junction bases unmatched: 5. Germline assignment: CDR1 SGHTA and CDR2 FQGNSA. The CDR3 totals 15 residues.

The V call is TRBV7-2, the J call TRBJ1-4, with D possibly matching TRBD1 (6 bases). This CDR3 is built from 15 residues. V gave up 6 bases and J gave up 3 bases, with 14 bases separating them. Germline values: CDR1 SGHTA, CDR2 FQGNSA. The CDR3 loop is CASSNQGSSNEKLFF. The DNA of the CDR3 is TGTGCCAGCAGTAATCAGGGGAGCTCTAATGAAAAACTGTTTTTT.

This clonotype was counted many times. The chain links TRBV29-1 to TRBJ2-3; a weak D match, TRBD1 (5 bases). CDR3 size: 14 residues. Trimming took off 3 bases at V and 3 bases at J, with 13 bases between the two ends. Per the germline V gene, CDR1 is SQVTM and CDR2 is ANQGSEA. Here the CDR3 DNA reads TGCAGCGTTGAGCCTCAGGGTAGGACAGATACGCAGTATTTT. It translates to CSVEPQGRTDTQYF.

The DNA for the CDR3 is TGTGCCAGTTCTTCTGGCGGCCAGAGACAAGAGACCCAGTACTTC. It is translated as CASSSGGQRQETQYF. The chain combines TRBV19 with TRBJ2-5; D is unclear. Trimming removed 8 bases at V and 2 bases at J, with 18 bases between. The germline V gene has CDR1 LNHDA and CDR2 SQIVND (reference sequence). The CDR3 has 15 residues.

This clonotype was recorded a few times. The rearrangement links TRBV18 to TRBJ2-3, with TRBD1 matching over 9 bases. This CDR3 region has 16 residues. Germline CDR1 reads KGHSH; CDR2 reads LQKENI. The V and J ends lost 2 bases and 4 bases, in that order; junction bases with no gene match: 7. The CDR3 region is CASSPIQDRGADTQYF. The CDR3 DNA sequence: TGTGCCAGCTCACCAATTCAGGACAGGGGCGCAGATACGCAGTATTTT.

This chain joins TRBV29-1 and TRBJ2-5; tentatively, D is TRBD1 (6 bases). This CDR3 has 11 amino acids. The germline V and J ends were trimmed by 5 bases and 3 bases, with 7 bases remaining between them. Germline CDR1 is SQVTM and CDR2 is ANQGSEA. CDR3 coding DNA: TGCAGCGTTTCAGGGGAAGAGACCCAGTACTTC. It codes for CSVSGEETQYF.

V gene TRBV15 combines with J gene TRBJ2-7; tentatively, D is TRBD1 (5 bases). Germline loops: CDR1 LNHNV, CDR2 YYDKDF (reference sequence). The CDR3 length is 12 residues. Trimming shortened V by 5 bases and J by 0 bases, and 5 bases separated the two germline ends. The DNA of the CDR3 is TGTGCCACCAGCCAGGGCTCCTACGAGCAGTACTTC. Translated: CATSQGSYEQYF.

The J gene is TRBJ1-2, the V gene TRBV12-3 or TRBV12-4; unclear D gene. The CDR3 runs to 14 residues. Trimming took off 0 bases at V and 6 bases at J, with 11 bases between the two ends. The CDR3 DNA sequence: TGTGCCAGCAGTTTAGCGATGAAGCCCCATGGCTACACCTTC. This codes for CASSLAMKPHGYTF.

The J gene is TRBJ2-3, the V gene TRBV29-1; no firm D call. The CDR3 has 13 amino acids. Germline values: CDR1 SQVTM, CDR2 ANQGSEA. The V end lost 4 bases, the J end lost 5 bases, and 13 bases lay between the germline ends. The CDR3 here is CSVVLATLDTQYF. CDR3 sequence (DNA): TGCAGCGTTGTATTGGCTACCCTAGATACGCAGTATTTT.

V and J are TRBV7-9 and TRBJ1-4; D is uncertain. This CDR3 comprises 15 residues. The ends were cut back, 5 bases at V and 9 bases at J, with 19 bases in the middle. Germline CDR1 and CDR2: SEHNR and FQNEAQ (reference sequence). CDR3 loop: CASSPGGRRMKKLFF. As DNA, the CDR3 is TGTGCCAGCAGCCCCGGAGGGCGTCGGATGAAAAAACTGTTTTTT.

This clonotype was observed a few times. This chain uses TRBV6-5 with TRBJ2-1; D is unclear. Germline-derived CDR1 and CDR2 are MNHEY and SVGAGI. Trimming stripped 4 bases from V and 5 bases from J, with 9 bases between. CDR3 size: 13 residues. In nucleotides, the CDR3 is TGTGCCAGCAGTTGGAGTAGGGACAATGAGCAGTTCTTC. It specifies CASSWSRDNEQFF.

The chain uses TRBV4-3 and TRBJ2-6; 8 bases line up with TRBD1. The J segment lost 2 bases and the V segment lost 3 bases, leaving 18 bases of the junction unmatched. CDR3 size: 21 residues. The germline V gene has CDR1 LGHNA and CDR2 YSLEER. CDR3 loop: CASSHVTGGYYLTPGANVLTF. The DNA for the CDR3 is TGCGCCAGCAGCCATGTAACAGGGGGTTATTATTTAACCCCTGGGGCCAACGTCCTGACTTTC.

This clonotype was detected only a few times. This sequence joins TRBV20-1 and TRBJ1-1; no clear D gene. CDR1 is DFQATT, CDR2 SNEGSKA, per germline (reference sequence). Trimming took off 6 bases at V and 7 bases at J, with 12 bases between the two ends. This CDR3 is 11 amino acids long. In nucleotides, the CDR3 is TGCAGTGCCCTAAGGGCAGTTGAAGCTTTCTTT. This sequence encodes CSALRAVEAFF.

This clonotype was seen a few times. This chain connects TRBV20-1 to TRBJ1-1; 11 bases map to TRBD1. The V segment lost 6 bases and the J segment 5 bases; nucleotides outside the gene matches: 11. Per the germline V gene, CDR1 is DFQATT and CDR2 is SNEGSKA (reference sequence). The CDR3 contains 15 residues. The DNA for the CDR3 is TGCAGTGCGAACGGACAGGGGGCGCGAAAGACTGAAGCTTTCTTT. Residues: CSANGQGARKTEAFF.

V usage is TRBV29-1 and J usage is TRBJ1-6, with D hard to call. V was pared by 4 bases and J by 7 bases, with 11 bases between. The CDR3 extends over 13 amino acids. Germline V gene sequence: CDR1 SQVTM, CDR2 ANQGSEA. As DNA, the CDR3 is TGCAGCGTTGTCGTCGGAGAGAATTCACCCCTCCACTTT. It encodes CSVVVGENSPLHF.

The genes are TRBV7-8 and TRBJ2-7; D remains ambiguous. CDR1 SGHVS and CDR2 FQNEAQ come from the germline V gene. V was pared by 0 bases and J by 6 bases, with 9 bases between. This CDR3 is 13 amino acids long. The chain's CDR3 is CASSLAPLTEQYF. Written as DNA, the CDR3 is TGTGCCAGCAGCTTAGCCCCTTTGACCGAGCAGTACTTC.

CDR3 protein: CSARAGASYEQYF. The CDR3 DNA follows: TGCAGTGCTAGAGCGGGGGCTTCCTACGAGCAGTACTTC. This chain connects TRBV20-1 to TRBJ2-7; the D gene could be TRBD1 or TRBD2 (6 bases each). Trimming took off 1 base at V and 1 base at J, with 8 bases between the two ends. Germline CDR1 and CDR2: DFQATT and SNEGSKA (reference sequence). The CDR3 length is 13 residues.